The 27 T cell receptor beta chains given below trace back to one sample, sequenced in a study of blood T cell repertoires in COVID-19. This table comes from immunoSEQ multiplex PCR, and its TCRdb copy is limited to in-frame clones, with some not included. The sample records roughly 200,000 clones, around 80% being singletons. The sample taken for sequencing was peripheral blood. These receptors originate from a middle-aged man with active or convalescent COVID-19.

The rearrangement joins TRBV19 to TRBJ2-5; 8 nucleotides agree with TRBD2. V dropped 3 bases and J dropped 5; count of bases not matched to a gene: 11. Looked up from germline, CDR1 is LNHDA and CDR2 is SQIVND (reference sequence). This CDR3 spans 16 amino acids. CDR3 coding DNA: TGTGCCAGTAGTATCCAGGGTAGCGGGGCCCGGGAGACCCAGTACTTC. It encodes CASSIQGSGARETQYF. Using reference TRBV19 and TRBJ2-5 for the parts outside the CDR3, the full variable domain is DGGITQSPKYLFRKEGQNVTLSCEQNLNHDAMYWYRQDPGQGLRLIYYSQIVNDFQKGDIAEGYSVSREKKESFPLTVTSAQKNPTAFYLCASSIQGSGARETQYFGPGTRLLVL.

In nucleotides, the CDR3 is TGTGCCAGCAGTGAAGTGGGGCTAGCGACCAAGCAGTTCTTC. This encodes CASSEVGLATKQFF. This sequence joins TRBV6-1 and TRBJ2-1, with a tentative D call TRBD2 (6 bases). Germline values: CDR1 MNHNS, CDR2 SASEGT. The CDR3 loop spans 14 amino acids. Trimming took off 1 base at V and 11 bases at J, with 15 bases between the two ends.

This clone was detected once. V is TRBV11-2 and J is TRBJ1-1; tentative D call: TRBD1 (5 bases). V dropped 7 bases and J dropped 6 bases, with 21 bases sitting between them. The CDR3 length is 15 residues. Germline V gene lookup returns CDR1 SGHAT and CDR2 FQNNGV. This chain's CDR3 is CASTPGGGSASEAFF. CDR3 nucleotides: TGTGCCAGCACCCCCGGGGGGGGGTCGGCCTCTGAAGCTTTCTTT.

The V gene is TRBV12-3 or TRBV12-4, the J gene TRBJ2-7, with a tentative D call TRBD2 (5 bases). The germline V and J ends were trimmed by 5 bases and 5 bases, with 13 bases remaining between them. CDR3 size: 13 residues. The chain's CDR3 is CASSPRPGNEQYF. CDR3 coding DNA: TGTGCCAGCAGTCCTCGGCCGGGGAACGAGCAGTACTTC.

CDR3 in DNA: TGTGCCACCAGTGGCGGGACAGGGTGGACAGATACGCAGTATTTT. Its translation: CATSGGTGWTDTQYF. The chain couples TRBV24-1 to TRBJ2-3, with 9 positions matching TRBD1. CDR1 is KGHDR, CDR2 SFDVKD, per germline. J was trimmed by 3 bases and V by 5 bases; bases with no gene match: 5. This CDR3 comprises 15 residues.

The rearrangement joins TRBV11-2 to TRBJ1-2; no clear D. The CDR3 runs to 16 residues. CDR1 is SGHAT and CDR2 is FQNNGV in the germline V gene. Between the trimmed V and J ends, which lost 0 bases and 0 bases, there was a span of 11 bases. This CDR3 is CASSLDADSSNYGYTF. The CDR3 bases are TGTGCCAGCAGCTTAGATGCCGACTCCTCTAACTATGGCTACACCTTC.

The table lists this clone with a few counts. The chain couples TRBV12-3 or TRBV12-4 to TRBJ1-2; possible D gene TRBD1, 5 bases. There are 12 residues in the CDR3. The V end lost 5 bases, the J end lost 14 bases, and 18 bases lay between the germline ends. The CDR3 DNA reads TGTGCCAGCAGTCCCAAACTCAGGGCTGTTACCTTC. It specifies CASSPKLRAVTF.

The CDR3 sequence: CASSPAPTEGNTIYF. The CDR3 nucleotides are TGTGCCAGCTCACCCGCCCCGACAGAAGGAAACACCATATATTTT. V and J are TRBV18 and TRBJ1-3, with a tentative D call TRBD1 (5 bases). The CDR3 length is 15 residues. V was clipped by 3 bases and J by 4 bases, with 13 bases between them. CDR1 and CDR2 (germline): KGHSH, LQKENI. Full variable domain (outside the CDR3, taken from reference TRBV18 and TRBJ1-3): NAGVMQNPRHLVRRRGQEARLRCSPMKGHSHVYWYRQLPEEGLKFMVYLQKENIIDESGMPKERFSAEFPKEGPSILRIQQVVRGDSAAYFCASSPAPTEGNTIYFGEGSWLTVV.

CDR3 amino acids: CASSYSPIAGAADTQYF. The CDR3 DNA is TGTGCCAGCAGTTACTCCCCCATAGCGGGGGCTGCAGATACGCAGTATTTT. The chain employs TRBV6-2 or TRBV6-3 and TRBJ2-3; TRBD2 matches at 9 bases. The CDR3 contains 17 residues. The germline CDR1 and CDR2 sequences are MNHEY and SVGEGT. After removal of 0 bases from V and 4 bases from J, the junction contained 8 bases not matched to a gene.

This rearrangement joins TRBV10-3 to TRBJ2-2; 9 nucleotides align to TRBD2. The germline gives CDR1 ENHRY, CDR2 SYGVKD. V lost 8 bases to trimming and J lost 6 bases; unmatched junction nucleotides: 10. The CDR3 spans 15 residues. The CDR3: CAIARGTSRAGELFF. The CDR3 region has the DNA TGTGCCATCGCCCGTGGGACTAGCCGTGCCGGGGAGCTGTTTTTT.

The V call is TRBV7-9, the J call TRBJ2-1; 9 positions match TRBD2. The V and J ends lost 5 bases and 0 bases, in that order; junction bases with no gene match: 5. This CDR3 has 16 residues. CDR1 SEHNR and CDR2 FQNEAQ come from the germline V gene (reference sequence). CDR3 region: CASSGFSGSSYNEQFF. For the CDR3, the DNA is TGTGCCAGCAGCGGCTTTAGCGGGAGCTCCTACAATGAGCAGTTCTTC.

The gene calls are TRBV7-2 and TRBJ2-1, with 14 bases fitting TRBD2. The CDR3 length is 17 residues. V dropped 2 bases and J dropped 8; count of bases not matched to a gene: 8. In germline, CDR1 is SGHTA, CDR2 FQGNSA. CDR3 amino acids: CASSLMGLAGVRDEQFF. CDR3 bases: TGTGCCAGCAGCTTAATGGGACTAGCGGGAGTACGGGATGAGCAGTTCTTC.

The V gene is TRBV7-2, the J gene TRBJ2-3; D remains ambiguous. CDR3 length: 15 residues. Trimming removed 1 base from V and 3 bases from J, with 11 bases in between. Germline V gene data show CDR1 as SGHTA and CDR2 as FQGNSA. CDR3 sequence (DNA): TGTGCCAGCAGCTTAGTGATTCCTATGACAGATACGCAGTATTTT. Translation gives CASSLVIPMTDTQYF.

This CDR3 reads CASSQEWRGPHLGDIQYF. In DNA form, the CDR3 reads TGTGCCAGCAGCCAAGAGTGGAGGGGTCCCCACCTTGGGGACATTCAGTACTTC. The chain recombines TRBV4-2 with TRBJ2-4; the D gene is possibly TRBD2 (6 bases). Trimming left V 0 bases short and J 8 bases short, with 23 bases between. Germline CDR1 LGHNA, CDR2 YNFKEQ. This CDR3 has 18 amino acids.

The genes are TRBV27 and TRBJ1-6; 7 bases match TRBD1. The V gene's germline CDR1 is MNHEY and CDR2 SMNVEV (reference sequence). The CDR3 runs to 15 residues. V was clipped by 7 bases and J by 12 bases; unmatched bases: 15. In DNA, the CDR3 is TGTGCCAGCACCCCCGGGACAGATGAATTCAGACCCCTCCACTTT. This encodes CASTPGTDEFRPLHF.

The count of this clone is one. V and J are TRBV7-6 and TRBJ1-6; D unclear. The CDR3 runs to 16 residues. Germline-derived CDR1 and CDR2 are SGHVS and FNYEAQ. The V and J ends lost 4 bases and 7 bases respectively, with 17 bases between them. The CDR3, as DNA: TGTGCCAGCAGCTACGGGAACGGCGGGGTAAATTCACCCCTCCACTTT. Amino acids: CASSYGNGGVNSPLHF.

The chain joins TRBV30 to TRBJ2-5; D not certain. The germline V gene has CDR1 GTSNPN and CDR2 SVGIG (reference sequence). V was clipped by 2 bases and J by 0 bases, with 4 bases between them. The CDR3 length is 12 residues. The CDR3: CAWSHNQETQYF. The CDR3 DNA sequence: TGTGCCTGGAGTCACAACCAAGAGACCCAGTACTTC.

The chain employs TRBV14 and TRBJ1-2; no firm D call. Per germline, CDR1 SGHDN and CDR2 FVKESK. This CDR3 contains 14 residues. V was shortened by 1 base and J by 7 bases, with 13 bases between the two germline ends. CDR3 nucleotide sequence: TGTGCCAGCAGCCAAGGAGCGTCTCGAGGTGGCTACACCTTC. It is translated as CASSQGASRGGYTF.

The CDR3 region is CASSLSFGYTF. DNA of the CDR3: TGTGCCAGCAGCTTATCCTTTGGCTACACCTTC. This rearrangement joins TRBV7-2 to TRBJ1-2; the D is unclear. Trimming removed 2 bases at V and 7 bases at J, with 5 bases between. The CDR3 is made up of 11 amino acids. Germline V CDR1 and CDR2: SGHTA, FQGNSA. The full variable domain, completed using reference TRBV7-2 and TRBJ1-2, is GAGVSQSPSNKVTEKGKDVELRCDPISGHTALYWYRQSLGQGLEFLIYFQGNSAPDKSGLPSDRFSAERTGGSVSTLTIQRTQQEDSAVYLCASSLSFGYTFGSGTRLTVV.

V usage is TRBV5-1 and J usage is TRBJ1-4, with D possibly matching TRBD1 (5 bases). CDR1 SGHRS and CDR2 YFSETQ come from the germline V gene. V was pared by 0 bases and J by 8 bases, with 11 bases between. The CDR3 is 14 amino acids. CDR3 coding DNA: TGCGCCAGCAGCTTGGAGGGGAGGCAGGAAAAACTGTTTTTT. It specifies CASSLEGRQEKLFF.

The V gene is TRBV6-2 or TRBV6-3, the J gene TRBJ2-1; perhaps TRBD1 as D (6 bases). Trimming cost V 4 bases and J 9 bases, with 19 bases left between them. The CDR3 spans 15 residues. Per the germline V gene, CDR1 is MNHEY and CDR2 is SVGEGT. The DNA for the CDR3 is TGTGCCAGCAGTTCCCCGCAGGGGAGTGTGACTGAGCAGTTCTTC. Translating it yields CASSSPQGSVTEQFF.

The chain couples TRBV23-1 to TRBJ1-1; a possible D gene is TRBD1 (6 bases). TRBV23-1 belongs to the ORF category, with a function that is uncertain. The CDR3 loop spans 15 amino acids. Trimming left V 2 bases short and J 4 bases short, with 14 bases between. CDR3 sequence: CASSQPNRDGTEAFF. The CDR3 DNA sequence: TGCGCCAGCAGTCAACCAAACAGGGACGGCACTGAAGCTTTCTTT.

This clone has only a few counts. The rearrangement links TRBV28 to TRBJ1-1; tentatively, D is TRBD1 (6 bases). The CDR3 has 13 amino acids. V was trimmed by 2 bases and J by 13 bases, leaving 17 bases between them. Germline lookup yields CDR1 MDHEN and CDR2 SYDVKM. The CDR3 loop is CASSLRDTELGFF. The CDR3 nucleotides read TGTGCCAGCAGTTTAAGGGACACCGAGTTAGGTTTCTTT. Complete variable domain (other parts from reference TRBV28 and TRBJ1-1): DVKVTQSSRYLVKRTGEKVFLECVQDMDHENMFWYRQDPGLGLRLIYFSYDVKMKEKGDIPEGYSVSREKKERFSLILESASTNQTSMYLCASSLRDTELGFFGQGTRLTVV.

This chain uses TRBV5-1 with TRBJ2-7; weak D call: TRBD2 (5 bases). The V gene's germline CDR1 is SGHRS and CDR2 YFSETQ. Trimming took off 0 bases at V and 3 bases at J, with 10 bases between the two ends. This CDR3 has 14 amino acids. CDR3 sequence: CASSLGVGSYEQYF. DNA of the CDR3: TGCGCCAGCAGCTTGGGAGTTGGGAGCTACGAGCAGTACTTC.

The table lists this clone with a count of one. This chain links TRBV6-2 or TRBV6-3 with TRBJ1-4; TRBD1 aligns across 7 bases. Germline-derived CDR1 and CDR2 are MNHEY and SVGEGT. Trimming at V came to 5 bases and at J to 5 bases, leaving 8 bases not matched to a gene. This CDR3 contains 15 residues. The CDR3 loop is CASSPRDRRNEKLFF. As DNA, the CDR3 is TGTGCCAGCAGTCCGCGGGACAGACGAAATGAAAAACTGTTTTTT.

Here the CDR3 DNA reads TGTGCCAGCAGCCAAGGACAGCTTAATGAAAAACTGTTTTTT. This encodes CASSQGQLNEKLFF. The V and J genes are TRBV3-1 (or the pseudogene TRBV3-2) and TRBJ1-4; D may be TRBD1 (5 bases). The V gene's germline CDR1 is LGHDT and CDR2 YNNKEL (reference sequence). The V end was cut by 1 base, the J end by 4 bases, with 7 bases between. There are 14 residues in the CDR3.

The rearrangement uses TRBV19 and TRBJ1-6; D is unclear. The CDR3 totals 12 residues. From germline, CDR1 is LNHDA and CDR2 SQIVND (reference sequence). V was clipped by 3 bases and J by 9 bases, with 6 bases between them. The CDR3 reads CASSIAGSPLHF. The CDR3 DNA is TGTGCCAGTAGTATCGCGGGTTCACCCCTCCACTTT.